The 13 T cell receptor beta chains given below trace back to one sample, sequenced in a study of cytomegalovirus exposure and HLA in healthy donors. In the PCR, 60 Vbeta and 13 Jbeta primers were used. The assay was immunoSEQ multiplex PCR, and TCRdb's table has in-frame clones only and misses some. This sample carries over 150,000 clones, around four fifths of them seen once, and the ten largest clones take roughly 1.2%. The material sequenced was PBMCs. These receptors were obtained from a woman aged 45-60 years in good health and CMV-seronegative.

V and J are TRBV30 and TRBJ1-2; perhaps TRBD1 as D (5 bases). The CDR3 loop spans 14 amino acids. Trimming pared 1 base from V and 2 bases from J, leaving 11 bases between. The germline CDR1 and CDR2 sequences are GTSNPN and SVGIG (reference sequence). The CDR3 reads CAWSAGWGNYGYTF. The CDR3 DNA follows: TGTGCCTGGAGTGCGGGCTGGGGCAACTATGGCTACACCTTC.

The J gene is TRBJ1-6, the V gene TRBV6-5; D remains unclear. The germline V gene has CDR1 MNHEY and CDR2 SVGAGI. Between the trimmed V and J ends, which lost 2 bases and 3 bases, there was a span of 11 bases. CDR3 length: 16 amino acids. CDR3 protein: CASSYGVTYYNSPLHF. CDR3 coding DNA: TGTGCCAGCAGTTACGGAGTGACTTACTATAATTCACCCCTCCACTTT.

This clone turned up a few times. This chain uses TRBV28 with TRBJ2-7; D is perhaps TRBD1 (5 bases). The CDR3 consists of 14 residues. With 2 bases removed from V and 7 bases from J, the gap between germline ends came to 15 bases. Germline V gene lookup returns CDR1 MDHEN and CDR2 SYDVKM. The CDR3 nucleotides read TGTGCCAGCAGTTTAGTTGGGGCCACCTGGGAGCAGTACTTC. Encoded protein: CASSLVGATWEQYF.

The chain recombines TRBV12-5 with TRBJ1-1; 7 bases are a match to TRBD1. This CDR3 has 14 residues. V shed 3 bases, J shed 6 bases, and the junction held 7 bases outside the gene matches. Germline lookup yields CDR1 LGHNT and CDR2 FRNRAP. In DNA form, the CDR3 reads TGTGCTAGTGGTTTACGACAGGGTGGCGCTGAAGCTTTCTTT. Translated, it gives CASGLRQGGAEAFF. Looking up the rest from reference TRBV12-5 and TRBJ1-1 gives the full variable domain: DARVTQTPRHKVTEMGQEVTMRCQPILGHNTVFWYRQTMMQGLELLAYFRNRAPLDDSGMPKDRFSAEMPDATLATLKIQPSEPRDSAVYFCASGLRQGGAEAFFGQGTRLTVV.

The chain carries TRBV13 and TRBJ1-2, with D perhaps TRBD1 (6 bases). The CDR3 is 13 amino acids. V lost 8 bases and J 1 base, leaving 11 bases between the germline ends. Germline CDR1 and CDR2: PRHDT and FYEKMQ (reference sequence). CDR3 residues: CASRPRGNYGYTF. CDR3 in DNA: TGTGCCAGCCGCCCCAGGGGTAACTATGGCTACACCTTC.

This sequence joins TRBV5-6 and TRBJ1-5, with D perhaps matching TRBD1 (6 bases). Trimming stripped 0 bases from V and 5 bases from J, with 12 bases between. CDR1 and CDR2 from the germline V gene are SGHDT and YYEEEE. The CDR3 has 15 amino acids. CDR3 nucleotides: TGTGCCAGCAGCTTGGTGGGGGCAGGGGATCAGCCCCAGCATTTT. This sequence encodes CASSLVGAGDQPQHF. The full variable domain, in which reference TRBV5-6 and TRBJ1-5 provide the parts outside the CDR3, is DAGVTQSPTHLIKTRGQQVTLRCSPKSGHDTVSWYQQALGQGPQFIFQYYEEEERQRGNFPDRFSGHQFPNYSSELNVNALLLGDSALYLCASSLVGAGDQPQHFGDGTRLSIL.

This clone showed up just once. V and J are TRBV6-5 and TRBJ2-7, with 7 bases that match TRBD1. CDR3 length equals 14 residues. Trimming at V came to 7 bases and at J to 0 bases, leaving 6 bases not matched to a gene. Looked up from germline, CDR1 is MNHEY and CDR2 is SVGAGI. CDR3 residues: CASIKDRVSYEQYF. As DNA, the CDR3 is TGTGCCAGCATTAAAGACAGGGTCTCCTACGAGCAGTACTTC.

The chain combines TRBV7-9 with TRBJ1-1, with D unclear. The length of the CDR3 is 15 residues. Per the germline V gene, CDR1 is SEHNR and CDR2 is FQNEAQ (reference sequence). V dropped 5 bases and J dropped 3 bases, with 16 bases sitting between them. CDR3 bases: TGTGCCAGCAGCCCTACTTCGATCGCCTACACTGAAGCTTTCTTT. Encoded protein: CASSPTSIAYTEAFF.

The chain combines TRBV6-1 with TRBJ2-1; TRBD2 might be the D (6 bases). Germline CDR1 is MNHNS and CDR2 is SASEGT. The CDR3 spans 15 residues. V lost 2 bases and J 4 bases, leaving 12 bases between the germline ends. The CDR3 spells CASSEYVADYNEQFF. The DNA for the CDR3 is TGTGCCAGCAGTGAATACGTAGCGGATTACAATGAGCAGTTCTTC.

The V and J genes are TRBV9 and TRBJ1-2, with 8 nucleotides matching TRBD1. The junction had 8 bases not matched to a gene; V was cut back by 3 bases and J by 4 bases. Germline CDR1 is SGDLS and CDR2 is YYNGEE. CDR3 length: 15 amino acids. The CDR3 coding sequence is TGTGCCAGCAGCGGGCAGGGGGCCTCGAGCTATGGCTACACCTTC. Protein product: CASSGQGASSYGYTF.

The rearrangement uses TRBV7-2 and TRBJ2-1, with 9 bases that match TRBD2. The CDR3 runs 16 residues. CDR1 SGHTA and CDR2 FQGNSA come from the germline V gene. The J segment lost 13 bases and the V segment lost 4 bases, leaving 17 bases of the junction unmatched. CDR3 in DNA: TGTGCCAGCAGCTCTATTATCCTAGAAGCGGGGGGTGAACAGTTCTTC. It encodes CASSSIILEAGGEQFF. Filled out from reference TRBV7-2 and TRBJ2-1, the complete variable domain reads GAGVSQSPSNKVTEKGKDVELRCDPISGHTALYWYRQSLGQGLEFLIYFQGNSAPDKSGLPSDRFSAERTGGSVSTLTIQRTQQEDSAVYLCASSSIILEAGGEQFFGPGTRLTVL.

The DNA for the CDR3 is TGTGCCAGCAGCCCTCTCGGTTCGCTAGAGCAGTTCTTC. Translation gives CASSPLGSLEQFF. The chain couples TRBV7-3 to TRBJ2-1; no reliable D call. CDR1 and CDR2 from the germline V gene are SGHTA and FQGTGA. V was shortened by 5 bases and J by 10 bases, with 15 bases between the two germline ends. The CDR3 covers 13 residues.

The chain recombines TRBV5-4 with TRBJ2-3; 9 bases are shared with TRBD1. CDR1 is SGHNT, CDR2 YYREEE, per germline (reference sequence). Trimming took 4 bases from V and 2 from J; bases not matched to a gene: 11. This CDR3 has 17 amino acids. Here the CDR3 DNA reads TGTGCCAGCAGCCCTGGGAAGGGACAGGGCTCCACAGATACGCAGTATTTT. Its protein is CASSPGKGQGSTDTQYF.